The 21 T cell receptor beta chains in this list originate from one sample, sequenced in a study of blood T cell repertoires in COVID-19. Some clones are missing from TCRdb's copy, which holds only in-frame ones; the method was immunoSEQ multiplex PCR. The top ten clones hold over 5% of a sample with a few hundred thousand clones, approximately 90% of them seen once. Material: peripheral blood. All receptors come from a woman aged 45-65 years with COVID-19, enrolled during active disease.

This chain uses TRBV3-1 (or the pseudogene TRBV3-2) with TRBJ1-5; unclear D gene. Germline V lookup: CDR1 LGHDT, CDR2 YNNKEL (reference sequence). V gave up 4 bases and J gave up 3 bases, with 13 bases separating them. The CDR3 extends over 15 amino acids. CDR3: CASSPTIAYNQPQHF. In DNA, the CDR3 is TGTGCCAGCAGCCCTACTATCGCCTACAATCAGCCCCAGCATTTT.

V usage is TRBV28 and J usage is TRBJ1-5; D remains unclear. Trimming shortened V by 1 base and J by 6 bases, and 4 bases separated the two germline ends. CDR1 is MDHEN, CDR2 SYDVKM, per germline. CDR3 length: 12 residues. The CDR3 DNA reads TGTGCCAGCAGTTTATTTCGTCAGCCCCAGCATTTT. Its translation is CASSLFRQPQHF.

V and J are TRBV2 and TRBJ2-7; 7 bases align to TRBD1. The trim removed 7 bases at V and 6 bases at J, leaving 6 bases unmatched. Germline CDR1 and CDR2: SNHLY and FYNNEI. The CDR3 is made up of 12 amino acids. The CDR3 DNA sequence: TGTGCCAGCAAGGGACAGACAGGCGAGCAGTACTTC. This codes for CASKGQTGEQYF.

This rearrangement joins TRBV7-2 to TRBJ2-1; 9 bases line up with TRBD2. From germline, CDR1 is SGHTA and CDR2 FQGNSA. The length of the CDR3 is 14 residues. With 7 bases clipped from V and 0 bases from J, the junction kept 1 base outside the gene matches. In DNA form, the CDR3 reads TGTGCCAGCATTAGCGGGAGCTCCTACAATGAGCAGTTCTTC. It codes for CASISGSSYNEQFF.

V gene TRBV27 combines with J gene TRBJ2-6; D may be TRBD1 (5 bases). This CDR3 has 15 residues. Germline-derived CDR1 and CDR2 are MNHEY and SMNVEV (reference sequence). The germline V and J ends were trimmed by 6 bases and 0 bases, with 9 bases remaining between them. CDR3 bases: TGTGCCAGCAGCAGGGATCGCTCTGGGGCCAACGTCCTGACTTTC. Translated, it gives CASSRDRSGANVLTF.

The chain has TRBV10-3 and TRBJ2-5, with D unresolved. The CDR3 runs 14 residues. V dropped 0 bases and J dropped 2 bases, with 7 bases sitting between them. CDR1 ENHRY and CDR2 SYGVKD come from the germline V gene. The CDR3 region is CAISESRQQETQYF. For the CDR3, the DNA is TGTGCCATCAGTGAGTCGCGGCAGCAAGAGACCCAGTACTTC.

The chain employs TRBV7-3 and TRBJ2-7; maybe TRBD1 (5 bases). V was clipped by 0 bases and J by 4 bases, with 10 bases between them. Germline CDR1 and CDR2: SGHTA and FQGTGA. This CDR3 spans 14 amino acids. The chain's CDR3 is CASSLTDKSYEQYF. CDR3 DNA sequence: TGTGCCAGCAGCTTAACGGACAAGTCGTACGAGCAGTACTTC.

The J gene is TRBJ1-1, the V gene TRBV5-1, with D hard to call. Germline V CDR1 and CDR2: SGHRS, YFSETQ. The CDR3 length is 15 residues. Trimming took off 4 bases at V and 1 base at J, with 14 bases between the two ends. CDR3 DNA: TGCGCCAGCAGCCCGGGCCGGGGTTCGAACACTGAAGCTTTCTTT. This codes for CASSPGRGSNTEAFF.

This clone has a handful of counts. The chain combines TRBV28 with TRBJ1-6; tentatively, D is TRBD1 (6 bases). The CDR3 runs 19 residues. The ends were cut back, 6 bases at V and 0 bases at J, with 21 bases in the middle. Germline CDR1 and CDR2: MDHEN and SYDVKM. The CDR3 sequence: CASRGIGGGPGSYNSPLHF. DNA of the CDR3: TGTGCCAGCAGGGGTATAGGGGGGGGACCGGGCTCCTATAATTCACCCCTCCACTTT.

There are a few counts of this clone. Here the CDR3 DNA reads TGTGCCAGCAGGAAACAGGGGGACAGGAATTCACCCCTCCACTTT. Translated, it gives CASRKQGDRNSPLHF. J is TRBJ1-6 and V is TRBV2, with TRBD1 matching 8 bases. Trimming at V came to 6 bases and at J to 7 bases, leaving 8 bases not matched to a gene. The CDR3 runs to 15 residues. Per germline, CDR1 SNHLY and CDR2 FYNNEI. The variable domain in full, with the rest retrieved from reference TRBV2 and TRBJ1-6, is EPEVTQTPSHQVTQMGQEVILRCVPISNHLYFYWYRQILGQKVEFLVSFYNNEISEKSEIFDDQFSVERPDGSNFTLKIRSTKLEDSAMYFCASRKQGDRNSPLHFGNGTRLTVT.

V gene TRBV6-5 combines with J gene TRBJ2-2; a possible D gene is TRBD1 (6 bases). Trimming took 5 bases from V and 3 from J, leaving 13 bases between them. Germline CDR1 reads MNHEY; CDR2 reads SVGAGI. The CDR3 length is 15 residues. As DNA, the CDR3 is TGTGCCAGCAGTATGGGGGCGGGCGACACCGGGGAGCTGTTTTTT. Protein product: CASSMGAGDTGELFF.

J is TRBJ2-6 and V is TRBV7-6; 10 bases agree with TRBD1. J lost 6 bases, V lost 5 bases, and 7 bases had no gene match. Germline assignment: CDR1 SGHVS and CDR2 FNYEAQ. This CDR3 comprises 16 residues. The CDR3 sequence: CASSARDRGQANVLTF. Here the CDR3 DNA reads TGTGCCAGCAGCGCGAGAGACAGGGGGCAGGCCAACGTCCTGACTTTC.

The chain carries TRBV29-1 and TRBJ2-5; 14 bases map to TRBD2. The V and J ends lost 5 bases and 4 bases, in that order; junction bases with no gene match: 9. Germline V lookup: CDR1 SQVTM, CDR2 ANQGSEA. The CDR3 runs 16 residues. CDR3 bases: TGCAGCGTTCTATCCTCCGGGACTAGCGGGAGAGAGACCCAGTACTTC. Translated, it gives CSVLSSGTSGRETQYF.

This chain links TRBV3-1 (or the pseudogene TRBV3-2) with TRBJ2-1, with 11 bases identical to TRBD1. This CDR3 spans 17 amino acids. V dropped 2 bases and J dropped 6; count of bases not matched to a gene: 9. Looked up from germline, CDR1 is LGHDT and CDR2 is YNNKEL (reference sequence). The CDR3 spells CASSQSTSGTGGNEQFF. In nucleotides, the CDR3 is TGTGCCAGCAGCCAATCGACGTCCGGGACAGGGGGCAATGAGCAGTTCTTC.

The CDR3 loop is CSVSQGISSPLHF. The CDR3 region has the DNA TGCAGCGTCTCACAGGGGATTAGTTCACCCCTCCACTTT. The rearrangement uses TRBV29-1 and TRBJ1-6, with TRBD1 identical over 7 bases. This CDR3 has 13 amino acids. The V and J ends lost 6 bases and 9 bases, in that order; junction bases with no gene match: 8. CDR1 SQVTM and CDR2 ANQGSEA come from the germline V gene. The whole variable domain, remainder taken from reference TRBV29-1 and TRBJ1-6, is SAVISQKPSRDICQRGTSLTIQCQVDSQVTMMFWYRQQPGQSLTLIATANQGSEATYESGFVIDKFPISRPNLTFSTLTVSNMSPEDSSIYLCSVSQGISSPLHFGNGTRLTVT.

CDR3 bases: TGTGCCAGCAATTACAGCTCTGGAAACACCATATATTTT. Encoded protein: CASNYSSGNTIYF. The V and J genes are TRBV7-9 and TRBJ1-3; D gene uncertain. There are 13 residues in the CDR3. Germline V gives CDR1 SEHNR, CDR2 FQNEAQ (reference sequence). Trimming cost V 7 bases and J 0 bases, with 7 bases left between them.

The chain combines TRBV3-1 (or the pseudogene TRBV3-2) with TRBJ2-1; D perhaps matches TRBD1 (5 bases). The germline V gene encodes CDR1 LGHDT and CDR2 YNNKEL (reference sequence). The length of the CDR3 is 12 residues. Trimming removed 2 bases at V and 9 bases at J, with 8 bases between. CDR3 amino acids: CASSQQGSEQFF. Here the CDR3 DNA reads TGTGCCAGCAGCCAACAGGGCAGTGAGCAGTTCTTC.

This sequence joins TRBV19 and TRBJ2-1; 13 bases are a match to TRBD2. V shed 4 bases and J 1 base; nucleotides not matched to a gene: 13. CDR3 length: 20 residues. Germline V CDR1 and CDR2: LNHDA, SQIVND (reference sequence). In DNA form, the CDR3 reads TGTGCCAGTAGTACAACTAGCGGGAGGGCCTTTAAGAGATCCTACAATGAGCAGTTCTTC. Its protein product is CASSTTSGRAFKRSYNEQFF.

The CDR3 sequence: CAIGGTRDNEQFF. The CDR3 region has the DNA TGTGCCATCGGGGGGACCCGGGACAATGAGCAGTTCTTC. The chain recombines TRBV10-3 with TRBJ2-1; TRBD2 might be the D (6 bases). The V gene's germline CDR1 is ENHRY and CDR2 SYGVKD. CDR3 length: 13 amino acids. Trimming stripped 8 bases from V and 5 bases from J, with 13 bases between.

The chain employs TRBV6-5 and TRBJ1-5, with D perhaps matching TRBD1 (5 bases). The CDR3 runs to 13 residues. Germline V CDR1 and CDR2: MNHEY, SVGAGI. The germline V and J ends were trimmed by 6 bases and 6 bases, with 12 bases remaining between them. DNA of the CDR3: TGTGCCAGCAGCCCCGGGAGGGGTCAGCCCCAGCATTTT. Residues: CASSPGRGQPQHF.

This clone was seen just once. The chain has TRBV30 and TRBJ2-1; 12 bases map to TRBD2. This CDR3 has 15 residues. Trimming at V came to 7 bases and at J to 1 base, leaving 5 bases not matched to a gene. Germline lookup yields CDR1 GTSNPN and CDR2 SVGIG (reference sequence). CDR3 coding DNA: TGTGCCTCAACTGGGACTAGCGGGTCCTACAATGAGCAGTTCTTC. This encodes CASTGTSGSYNEQFF.